This T cell receptor beta chain was captured by sequencing in a study of T-cell reconstitution after alpha-beta-depleted transplantation in children. This sample's TCRbeta library carried unique molecular identifier barcodes. One entry per CDR3 protein results from TCRdb running MiXCR on the PCR reads. Of around 490,000 distinct CDR3 sequences in the sample, about an eighth were seen once. This CDR3 is 16 amino acids long. Per the germline V gene, CDR1 is SGHTA and CDR2 is FQGNSA. Trimming cost V 6 bases and J 6 bases, with 24 bases left between them. The clonotype comes from a female patient under 10 years old who had a stem cell transplant for aplastic anemia, so the T cells may come from the graft donor. This material consisted of PBMCs, mostly from graft donor cells, taken 180 days after TCRalphabeta/CD19-depleted stem cell transplant. V gene TRBV7-2 combines with J gene TRBJ2-7; perhaps D is TRBD1 or TRBD2 (6 bases each). Here the CDR3 DNA reads TGTGCCAGCAGGTCAGGGGATAGAGGAGGGTTAGGCGAGCAGTACTTC. Amino acid sequence: CASRSGDRGGLGEQYF.